Listed below are T cell receptor beta chains from one sample, sequenced in a study of T-cell memory formation after mild COVID-19. TCRdb independently ran MiXCR on the 5' RACE reads; one entry per CDR3 protein. The sample includes hundreds of thousands of distinct CDR3 sequences, roughly 21% of them seen just once. The sequencing input was PBMCs or a T cell subset sorted from them (not recorded which). The origin of the receptors is an adult woman who had mild COVID-19 (a few samples of this study predate the infection). Cell type and time point are not known. Both conserved end residues are part of each CDR3. D genes are given only for firm matches. Clone size is stated in some rows and not others, as once, few, many or a class when expanded.

clone_size	v_call	d_call	j_call	cdr3_nt	cdr3_aa
NA	TRBV30	NA	TRBJ2-1	TGTGCCTGGAGTACACTAGCCTACAATGAGCAGTTCTTC	CAWSTLAYNEQFF
NA	TRBV19	NA	TRBJ1-1	TGTGCCAGTAAGGCAGCTGGGGAGTATAGGACTGAAGCTTTCTTT	CASKAAGEYRTEAFF
NA	TRBV7-8	NA	TRBJ2-3	TGTGCCAGCAGCTTCACCGGGGAACCTAGCACAGATACGCAGTATTTT	CASSFTGEPSTDTQYF
NA	TRBV9	TRBD1	TRBJ2-7	TGTGCCAGCAGCGTAGGACAGGGGTACCGCGAGCAGTACTTC	CASSVGQGYREQYF
NA	TRBV20-1	NA	TRBJ1-1	TGCAGTGCTAGAGATTATAGGGCAGAACTCACTGAAGCTTTCTTT	CSARDYRAELTEAFF
NA	TRBV12-3/TRBV12-4	NA	TRBJ2-1	TGTGCCAGCAGCTTAACTAGTTCGGCGGGAGAGCAGTTCTTC	CASSLTSSAGEQFF
many	TRBV10-3	NA	TRBJ2-1	TGTGCCATCAGTGCCAGGGAAAGGGCCAATGAGCAGTTCTTC	CAISARERANEQFF
few	TRBV6-2/TRBV6-3	TRBD1	TRBJ2-7	TGTGCCAGCAGTAGAAACACGGGACAGGCATCCTCCTACGAGCAGTACTTC	CASSRNTGQASSYEQYF
many	TRBV5-1	NA	TRBJ2-7	TGTGCCAGCAGCCTTCAGGGTACCTACGAGCAGTACTTC	CASSLQGTYEQYF
NA	TRBV6-6	NA	TRBJ2-1	TGTGCCAGCCATCAGGGGTCAGCCTACAATGAGCAGTTCTTC	CASHQGSAYNEQFF
many	TRBV7-9	TRBD1	TRBJ2-6	TGTGCCAGCAGCCCAGGGGGCCTCTCTCTGGGTTTC	CASSPGGLSLGF
NA	TRBV30	NA	TRBJ2-7	TGTGCCTGGAGTAACCTTTTCGTAAGGGAGCAGTACTTC	CAWSNLFVREQYF
few	TRBV27	NA	TRBJ2-7	TGTGCCAGCAGTTTATCGATGGGGGAGCAGTACTTC	CASSLSMGEQYF
few	TRBV5-1	NA	TRBJ1-4	TGCGCCAGCAGCTCGCCGCTGGGGACGGTGGAAGAAAAACTGTTTTTT	CASSSPLGTVEEKLFF
few	TRBV7-8	NA	TRBJ2-5	TGTGCCAGCAGCCTTCTGCGGGGTCCCAAGGAAGAGACCCAGTACTTC	CASSLLRGPKEETQYF
many	TRBV7-9	NA	TRBJ2-7	TGTGCCAGCAGCCCGGACCGATACGAGCAGTACTTC	CASSPDRYEQYF